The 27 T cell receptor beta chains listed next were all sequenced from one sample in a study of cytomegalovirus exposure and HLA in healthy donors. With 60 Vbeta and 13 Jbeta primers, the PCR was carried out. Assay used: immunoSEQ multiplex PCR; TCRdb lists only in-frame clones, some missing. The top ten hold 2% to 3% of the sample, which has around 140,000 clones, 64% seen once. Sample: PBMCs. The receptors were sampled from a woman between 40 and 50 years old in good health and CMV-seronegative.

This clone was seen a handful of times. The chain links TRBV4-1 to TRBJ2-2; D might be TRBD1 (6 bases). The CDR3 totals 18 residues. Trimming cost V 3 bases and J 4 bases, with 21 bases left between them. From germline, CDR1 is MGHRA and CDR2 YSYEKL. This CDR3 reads CASSQSQGVLRFTGELFF. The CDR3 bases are TGCGCCAGCAGCCAGTCACAGGGCGTACTCCGATTCACCGGGGAGCTGTTTTTT.

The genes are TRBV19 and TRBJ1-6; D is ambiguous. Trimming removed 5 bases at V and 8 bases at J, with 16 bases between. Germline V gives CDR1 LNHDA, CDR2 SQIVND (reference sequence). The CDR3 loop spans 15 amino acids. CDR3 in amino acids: CASSLGGRTYSPLHF. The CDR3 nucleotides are TGTGCCAGTAGTCTAGGAGGGCGGACGTATTCACCCCTCCACTTT.

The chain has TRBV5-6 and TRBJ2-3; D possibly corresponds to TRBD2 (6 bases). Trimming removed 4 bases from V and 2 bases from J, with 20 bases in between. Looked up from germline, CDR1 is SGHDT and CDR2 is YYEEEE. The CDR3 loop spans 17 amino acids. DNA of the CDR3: TGTGCCAGCAGCCCCACCCCGGGGGAGAGGTACACAGATACGCAGTATTTT. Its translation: CASSPTPGERYTDTQYF. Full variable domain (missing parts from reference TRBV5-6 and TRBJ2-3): DAGVTQSPTHLIKTRGQQVTLRCSPKSGHDTVSWYQQALGQGPQFIFQYYEEEERQRGNFPDRFSGHQFPNYSSELNVNALLLGDSALYLCASSPTPGERYTDTQYFGPGTRLTVL.

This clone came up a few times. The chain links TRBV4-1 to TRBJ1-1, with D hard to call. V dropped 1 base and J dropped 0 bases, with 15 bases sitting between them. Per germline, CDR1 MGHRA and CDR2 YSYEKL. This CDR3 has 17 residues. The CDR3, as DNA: TGCGCCAGCAGCCAAGGGTGGAAGGGAGGCCTGAACACTGAAGCTTTCTTT. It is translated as CASSQGWKGGLNTEAFF.

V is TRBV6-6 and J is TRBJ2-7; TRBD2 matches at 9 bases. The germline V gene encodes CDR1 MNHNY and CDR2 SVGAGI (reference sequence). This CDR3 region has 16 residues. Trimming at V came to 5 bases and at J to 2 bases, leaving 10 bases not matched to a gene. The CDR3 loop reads CASSVSLAGLTYEQYF. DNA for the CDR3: TGTGCCAGCAGTGTTTCTCTAGCGGGGTTAACCTACGAGCAGTACTTC.

In DNA form, the CDR3 reads TGTGCCAGCTCACCATCTACGGACACTGAAGCTTTCTTT. The encoded protein is CASSPSTDTEAFF. The J gene is TRBJ1-1, the V gene TRBV18; D not certain. Germline values: CDR1 KGHSH, CDR2 LQKENI. Trimming took off 2 bases at V and 3 bases at J, with 7 bases between the two ends. This CDR3 region has 13 residues.

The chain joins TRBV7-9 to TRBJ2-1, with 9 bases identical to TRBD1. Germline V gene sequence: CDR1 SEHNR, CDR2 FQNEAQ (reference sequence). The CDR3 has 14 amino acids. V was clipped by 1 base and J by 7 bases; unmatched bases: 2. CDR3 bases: TGTGCCAGCAGCTTAGAACAGGGGGCGAATGAGCAGTTCTTC. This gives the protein CASSLEQGANEQFF.

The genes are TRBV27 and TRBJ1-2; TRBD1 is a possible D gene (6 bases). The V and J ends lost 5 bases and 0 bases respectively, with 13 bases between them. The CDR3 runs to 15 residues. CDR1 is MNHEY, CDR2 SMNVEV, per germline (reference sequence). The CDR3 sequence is CASSMIRTANYGYTF. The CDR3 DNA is TGTGCCAGCAGTATGATCAGGACAGCTAACTATGGCTACACCTTC.

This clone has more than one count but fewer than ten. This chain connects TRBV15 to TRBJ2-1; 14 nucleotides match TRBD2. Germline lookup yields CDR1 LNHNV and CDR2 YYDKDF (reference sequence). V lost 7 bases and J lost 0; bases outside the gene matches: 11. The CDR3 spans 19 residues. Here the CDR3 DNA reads TGTGCCACCACGAGGGGGACTAGCGGGGGCTCGAGCTCCTACAATGAGCAGTTCTTC. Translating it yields CATTRGTSGGSSSYNEQFF.

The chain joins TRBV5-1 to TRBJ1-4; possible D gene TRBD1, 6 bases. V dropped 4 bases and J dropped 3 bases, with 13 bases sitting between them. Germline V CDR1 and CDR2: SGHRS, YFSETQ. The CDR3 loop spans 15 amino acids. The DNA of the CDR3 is TGCGCCAGCAGCCCGTCCGGGACACCTAATGAAAAACTGTTTTTT. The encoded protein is CASSPSGTPNEKLFF.

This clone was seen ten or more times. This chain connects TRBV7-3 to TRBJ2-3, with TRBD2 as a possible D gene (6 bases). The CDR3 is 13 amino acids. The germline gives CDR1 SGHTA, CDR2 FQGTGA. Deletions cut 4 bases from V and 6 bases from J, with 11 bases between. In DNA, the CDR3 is TGTGCCAGCAGCTCTCTAGCGTGGGATACGCAGTATTTT. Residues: CASSSLAWDTQYF.

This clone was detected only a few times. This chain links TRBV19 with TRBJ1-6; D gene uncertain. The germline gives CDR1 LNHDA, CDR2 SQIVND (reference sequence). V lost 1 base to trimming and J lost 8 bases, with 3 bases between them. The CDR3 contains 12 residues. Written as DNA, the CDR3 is TGTGCCAGTAGTATAGCAGATTCACCCCTCCACTTT. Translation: CASSIADSPLHF. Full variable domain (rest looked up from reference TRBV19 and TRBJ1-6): DGGITQSPKYLFRKEGQNVTLSCEQNLNHDAMYWYRQDPGQGLRLIYYSQIVNDFQKGDIAEGYSVSREKKESFPLTVTSAQKNPTAFYLCASSIADSPLHFGNGTRLTVT.

CDR3 coding DNA: TGTGCCAGCAGCTTAGCCCAGGGGAATGAAAAACTGTTTTTT. It is translated as CASSLAQGNEKLFF. J is TRBJ1-4 and V is TRBV7-9; D perhaps matches TRBD1 (6 bases). V lost 0 bases and J lost 5, with 7 bases in between. The CDR3 spans 14 residues. Germline V gene data show CDR1 as SEHNR and CDR2 as FQNEAQ (reference sequence). Using reference TRBV7-9 and TRBJ1-4 for the parts outside the CDR3, the full variable domain is DTGVSQNPRHKITKRGQNVTFRCDPISEHNRLYWYRQTLGQGPEFLTYFQNEAQLEKSRLLSDRFSAERPKGSFSTLEIQRTEQGDSAMYLCASSLAQGNEKLFFGSGTQLSVL.

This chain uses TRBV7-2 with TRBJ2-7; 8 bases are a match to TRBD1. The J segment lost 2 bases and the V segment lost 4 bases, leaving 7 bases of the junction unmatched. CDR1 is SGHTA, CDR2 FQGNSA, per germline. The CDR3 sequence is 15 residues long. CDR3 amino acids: CASSSGQGITYEQYF. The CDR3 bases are TGTGCCAGCAGCTCCGGACAGGGTATCACCTACGAGCAGTACTTC.

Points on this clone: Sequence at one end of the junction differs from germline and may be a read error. CDR3 DNA sequence: TGTGCCAGCAGTTCCTTACGGGGGGGGCTTCACTTC. Its protein product is CASSSLRGGLHF. The chain couples TRBV28 to TRBJ2-7; 8 bases line up with TRBD2. This CDR3 region has 12 residues. CDR1 is MDHEN, CDR2 SYDVKM, per germline.

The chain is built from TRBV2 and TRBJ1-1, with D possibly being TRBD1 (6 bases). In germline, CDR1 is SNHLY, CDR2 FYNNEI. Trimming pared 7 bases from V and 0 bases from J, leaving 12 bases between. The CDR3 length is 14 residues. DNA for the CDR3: TGTGCCAGCAAAAAGGGGGGGATGAACACTGAAGCTTTCTTT. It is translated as CASKKGGMNTEAFF. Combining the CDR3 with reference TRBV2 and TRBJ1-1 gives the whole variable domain EPEVTQTPSHQVTQMGQEVILRCVPISNHLYFYWYRQILGQKVEFLVSFYNNEISEKSEIFDDQFSVERPDGSNFTLKIRSTKLEDSAMYFCASKKGGMNTEAFFGQGTRLTVV.

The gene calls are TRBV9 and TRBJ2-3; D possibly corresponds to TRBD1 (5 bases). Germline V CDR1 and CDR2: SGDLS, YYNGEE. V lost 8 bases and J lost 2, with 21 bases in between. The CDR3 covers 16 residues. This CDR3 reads CASSQQVYTLTDTQYF. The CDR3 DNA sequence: TGTGCCAGTTCCCAACAGGTCTACACACTCACAGATACGCAGTATTTT.

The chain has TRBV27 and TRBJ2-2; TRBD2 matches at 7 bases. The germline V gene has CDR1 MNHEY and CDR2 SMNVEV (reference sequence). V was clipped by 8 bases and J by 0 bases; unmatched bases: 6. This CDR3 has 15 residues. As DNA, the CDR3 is TGTGCCAGCGGCAGGGCGGGGGCGAACACCGGGGAGCTGTTTTTT. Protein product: CASGRAGANTGELFF.

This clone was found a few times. CDR3 coding DNA: TGTGCCAGTTCGAAAAGGGGAAGTGACTACGAGCAGTACTTC. It encodes CASSKRGSDYEQYF. The chain links TRBV28 to TRBJ2-7, with a weak D call TRBD1 (5 bases). V was clipped by 9 bases and J by 3 bases, with 18 bases between them. The CDR3 is 14 amino acids. Germline assignment: CDR1 MDHEN and CDR2 SYDVKM.

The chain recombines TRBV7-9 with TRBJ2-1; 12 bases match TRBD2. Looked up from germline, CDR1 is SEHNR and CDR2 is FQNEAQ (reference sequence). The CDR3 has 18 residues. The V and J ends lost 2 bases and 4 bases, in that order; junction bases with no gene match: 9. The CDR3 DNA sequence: TGTGCCAGCAGCTTATTCCCCCTAGCGGGGGGGATTTACAATGAGCAGTTCTTC. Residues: CASSLFPLAGGIYNEQFF. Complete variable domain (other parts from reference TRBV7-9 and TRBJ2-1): DTGVSQNPRHKITKRGQNVTFRCDPISEHNRLYWYRQTLGQGPEFLTYFQNEAQLEKSRLLSDRFSAERPKGSFSTLEIQRTEQGDSAMYLCASSLFPLAGGIYNEQFFGPGTRLTVL.

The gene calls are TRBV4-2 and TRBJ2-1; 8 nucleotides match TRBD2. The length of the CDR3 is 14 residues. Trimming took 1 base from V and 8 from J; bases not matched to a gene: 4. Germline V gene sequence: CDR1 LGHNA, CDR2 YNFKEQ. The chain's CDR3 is CASSQAGGNDEQFF. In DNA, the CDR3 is TGTGCCAGCAGCCAAGCGGGGGGGAACGATGAGCAGTTCTTC.

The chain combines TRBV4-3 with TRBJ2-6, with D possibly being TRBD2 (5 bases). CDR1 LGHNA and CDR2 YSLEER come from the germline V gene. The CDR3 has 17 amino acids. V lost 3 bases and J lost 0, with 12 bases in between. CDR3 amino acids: CASSQEPRGSGANVLTF. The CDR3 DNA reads TGCGCCAGCAGCCAGGAGCCCCGGGGCTCTGGGGCCAACGTCCTGACTTTC.

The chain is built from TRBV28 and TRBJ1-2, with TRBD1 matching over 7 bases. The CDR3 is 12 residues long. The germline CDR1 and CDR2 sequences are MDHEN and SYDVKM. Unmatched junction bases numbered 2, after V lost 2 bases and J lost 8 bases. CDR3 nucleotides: TGTGCCAGCAGTTTAGGAGGGGGCGGCTACACCTTC. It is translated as CASSLGGGGYTF.

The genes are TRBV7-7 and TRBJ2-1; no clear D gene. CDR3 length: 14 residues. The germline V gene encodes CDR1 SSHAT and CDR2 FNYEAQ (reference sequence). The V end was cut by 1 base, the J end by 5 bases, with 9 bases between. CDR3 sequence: CASSLDLADNEQFF. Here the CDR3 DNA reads TGTGCCAGCAGCTTAGACCTGGCGGACAATGAGCAGTTCTTC.

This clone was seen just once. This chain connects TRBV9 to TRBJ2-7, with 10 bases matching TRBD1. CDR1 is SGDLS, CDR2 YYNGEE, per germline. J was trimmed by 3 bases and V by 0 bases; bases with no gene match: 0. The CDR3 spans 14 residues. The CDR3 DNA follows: TGTGCCAGCAGCGTAGGGGACAGGGGCTACGAGCAGTACTTC. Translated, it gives CASSVGDRGYEQYF.

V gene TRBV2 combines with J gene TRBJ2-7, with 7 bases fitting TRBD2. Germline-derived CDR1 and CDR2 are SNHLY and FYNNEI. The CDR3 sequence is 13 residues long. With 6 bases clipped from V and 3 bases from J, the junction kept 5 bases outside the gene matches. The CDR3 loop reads CASSTGTNYEQYF. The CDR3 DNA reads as TGTGCCAGCAGCACCGGGACTAACTACGAGCAGTACTTC.

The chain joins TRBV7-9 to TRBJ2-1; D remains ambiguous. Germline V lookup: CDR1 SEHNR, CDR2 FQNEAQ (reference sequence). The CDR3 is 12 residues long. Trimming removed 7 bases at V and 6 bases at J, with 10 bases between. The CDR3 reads CASTPPINEQFF. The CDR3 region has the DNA TGTGCCAGCACTCCTCCTATCAATGAGCAGTTCTTC.